This T cell receptor (beta chain) came from a study of T cells expressing NK-cell markers. TCRdb re-called the 5' RACE reads; every CDR3 protein appears as one record, without DNA. The repertoire table contains about 160,000 distinct CDR3 sequences. The germline CDR1 and CDR2 sequences are SGHRS and YFSETQ. The CDR3 length is 14 residues. What was sequenced was blood T cells: a sorted CD56 or NKG2C T cell subset, CD4+ or CD8+ T cells, or bulk PBMC T cells (not recorded which). The chain combines TRBV5-1 with TRBJ2-7; with no DNA, the TCRdb D assignment of TRBD2 cannot be verified. The source of this sequence is a man aged 18 to 70 in good health. The chain's CDR3 is CASSLAPSQPEQYF.